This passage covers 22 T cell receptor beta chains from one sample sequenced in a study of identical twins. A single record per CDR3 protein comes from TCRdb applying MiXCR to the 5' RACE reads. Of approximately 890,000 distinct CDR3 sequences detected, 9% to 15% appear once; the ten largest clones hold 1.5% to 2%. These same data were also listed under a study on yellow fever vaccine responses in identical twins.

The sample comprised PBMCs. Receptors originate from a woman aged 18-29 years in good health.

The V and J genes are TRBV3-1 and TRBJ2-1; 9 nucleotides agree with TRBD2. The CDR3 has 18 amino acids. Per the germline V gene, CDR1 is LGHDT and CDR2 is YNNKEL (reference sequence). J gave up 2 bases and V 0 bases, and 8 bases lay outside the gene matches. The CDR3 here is CASSQDRSGRYPYNEQFF. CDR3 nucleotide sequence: TGTGCCAGCAGCCAAGATCGAAGCGGGAGGTACCCCTACAATGAGCAGTTCTTC.

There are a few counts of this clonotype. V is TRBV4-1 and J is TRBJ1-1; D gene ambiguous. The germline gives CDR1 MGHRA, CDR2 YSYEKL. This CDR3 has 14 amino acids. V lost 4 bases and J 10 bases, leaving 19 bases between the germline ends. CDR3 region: CASSPGGRTSLAFF. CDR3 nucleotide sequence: TGCGCCAGCAGCCCCGGTGGAAGAACATCTTTAGCTTTCTTT.

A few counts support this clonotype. The CDR3 region is CASSTIRENSYNEQFF. CDR3 nucleotide sequence: TGTGCCAGCAGCACAATTAGGGAGAACTCCTACAATGAGCAGTTCTTC. The V call is TRBV7-6, the J call TRBJ2-1; a possible D gene is TRBD2 (5 bases). V was pared by 5 bases and J by 0 bases, with 14 bases between. Germline V gene lookup returns CDR1 SGHVS and CDR2 FNYEAQ. CDR3 length: 16 residues.

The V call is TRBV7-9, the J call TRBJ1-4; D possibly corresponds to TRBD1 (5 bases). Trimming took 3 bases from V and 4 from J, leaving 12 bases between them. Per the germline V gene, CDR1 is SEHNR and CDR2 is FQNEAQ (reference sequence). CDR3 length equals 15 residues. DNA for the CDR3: TGTGCCAGCAGCTTGGGGGGAGACTTTAATGAAAAACTGTTTTTT. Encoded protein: CASSLGGDFNEKLFF.

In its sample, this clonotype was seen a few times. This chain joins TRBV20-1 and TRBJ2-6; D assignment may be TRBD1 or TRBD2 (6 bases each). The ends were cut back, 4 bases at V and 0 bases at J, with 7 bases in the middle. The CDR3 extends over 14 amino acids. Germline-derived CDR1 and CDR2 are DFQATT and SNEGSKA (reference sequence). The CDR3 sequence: CSAKGGSGANVLTF. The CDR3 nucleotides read TGCAGTGCTAAGGGGGGCTCTGGGGCCAACGTCCTGACTTTC.

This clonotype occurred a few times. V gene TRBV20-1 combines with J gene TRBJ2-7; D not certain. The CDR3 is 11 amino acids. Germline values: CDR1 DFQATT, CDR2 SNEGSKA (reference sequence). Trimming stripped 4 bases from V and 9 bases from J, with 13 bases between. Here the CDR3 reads CSAKSDWGQYV. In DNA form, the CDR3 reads TGCAGTGCTAAGTCAGACTGGGGGCAGTACGTC.

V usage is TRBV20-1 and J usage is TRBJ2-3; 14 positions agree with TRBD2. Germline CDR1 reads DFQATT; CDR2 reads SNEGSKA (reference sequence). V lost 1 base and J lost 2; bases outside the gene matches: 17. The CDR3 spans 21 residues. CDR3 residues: CSARALTSGRAKALVTDTQYF. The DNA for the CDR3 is TGCAGTGCTAGAGCCCTGACTAGCGGGAGGGCCAAAGCGCTCGTCACAGATACGCAGTATTTT.

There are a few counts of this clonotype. CDR3 protein: CASTSSTSGNTGELFF. The CDR3 DNA reads as TGTGCCAGCACCTCCTCGACTAGCGGTAACACCGGGGAGCTGTTTTTT. The J gene is TRBJ2-2, the V gene TRBV6-5, with 9 bases matching TRBD2. The V segment lost 7 bases and the J segment 2 bases; nucleotides outside the gene matches: 8. The CDR3 is 16 residues long. Germline loops: CDR1 MNHEY, CDR2 SVGAGI.

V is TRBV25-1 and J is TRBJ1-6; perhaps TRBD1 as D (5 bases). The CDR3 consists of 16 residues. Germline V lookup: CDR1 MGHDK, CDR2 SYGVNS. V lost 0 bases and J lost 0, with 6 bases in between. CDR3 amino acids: CASSEYRGSYNSPLHF. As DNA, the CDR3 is TGTGCCAGCAGTGAATATAGGGGCTCCTATAATTCACCCCTCCACTTT. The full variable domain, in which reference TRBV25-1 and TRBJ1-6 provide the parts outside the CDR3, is EADIYQTPRYLVIGTGKKITLECSQTMGHDKMYWYQQDPGMELHLIHYSYGVNSTEKGDLSSESTVSRIRTEHFPLTLESARPSHTSQYLCASSEYRGSYNSPLHFGNGTRLTVT.

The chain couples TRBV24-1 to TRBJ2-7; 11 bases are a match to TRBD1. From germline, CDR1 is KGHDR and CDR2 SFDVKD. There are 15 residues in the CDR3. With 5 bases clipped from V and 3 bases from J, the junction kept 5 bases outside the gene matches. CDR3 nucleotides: TGTGCCACCAGTGGCGGACAGGGGGCTAACTACGAGCAGTACTTC. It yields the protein CATSGGQGANYEQYF.

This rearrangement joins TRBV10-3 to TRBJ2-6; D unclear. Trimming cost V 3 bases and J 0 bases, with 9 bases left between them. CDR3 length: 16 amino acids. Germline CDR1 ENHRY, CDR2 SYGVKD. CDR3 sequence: CAISDGPDSGANVLTF. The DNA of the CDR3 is TGTGCCATCAGTGACGGCCCTGACTCTGGGGCCAACGTCCTGACTTTC.

CDR3 sequence: CASSPLAGRDKNIQYF. As DNA, the CDR3 is TGTGCCAGCTCACCGTTGGCAGGTCGCGACAAAAACATTCAGTACTTC. This chain links TRBV18 with TRBJ2-4, with D uncertain. The CDR3 contains 16 residues. Trimming took 3 bases from V and 3 from J, leaving 15 bases between them. CDR1 is KGHSH, CDR2 LQKENI, per germline.

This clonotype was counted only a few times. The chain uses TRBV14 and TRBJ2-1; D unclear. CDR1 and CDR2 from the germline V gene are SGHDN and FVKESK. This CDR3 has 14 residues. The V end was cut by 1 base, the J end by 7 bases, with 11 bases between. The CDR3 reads CASSQAARYNEQFF. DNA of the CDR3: TGTGCCAGCAGCCAAGCTGCACGGTATAATGAGCAGTTCTTC.

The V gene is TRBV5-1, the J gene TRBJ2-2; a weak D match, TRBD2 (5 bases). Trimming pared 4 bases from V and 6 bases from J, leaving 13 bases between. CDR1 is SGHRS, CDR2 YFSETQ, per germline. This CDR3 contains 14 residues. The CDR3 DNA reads TGCGCCAGCAGCGGAAGAGAGGGATCCGGGGAGCTGTTTTTT. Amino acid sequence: CASSGREGSGELFF.

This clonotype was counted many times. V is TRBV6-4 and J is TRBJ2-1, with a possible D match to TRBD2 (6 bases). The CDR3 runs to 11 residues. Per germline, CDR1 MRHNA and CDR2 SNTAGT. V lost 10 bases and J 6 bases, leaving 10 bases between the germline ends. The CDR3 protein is CATGTANEQFF. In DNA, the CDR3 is TGTGCCACCGGGACTGCCAATGAGCAGTTCTTC.

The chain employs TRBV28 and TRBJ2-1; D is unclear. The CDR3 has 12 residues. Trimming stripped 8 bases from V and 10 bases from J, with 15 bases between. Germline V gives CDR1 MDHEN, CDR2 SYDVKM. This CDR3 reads CASRNQVEEQFF. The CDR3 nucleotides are TGTGCCAGCCGAAACCAGGTGGAGGAGCAGTTCTTC. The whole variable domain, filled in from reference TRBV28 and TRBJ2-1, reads DVKVTQSSRYLVKRTGEKVFLECVQDMDHENMFWYRQDPGLGLRLIYFSYDVKMKEKGDIPEGYSVSREKKERFSLILESASTNQTSMYLCASRNQVEEQFFGPGTRLTVL.

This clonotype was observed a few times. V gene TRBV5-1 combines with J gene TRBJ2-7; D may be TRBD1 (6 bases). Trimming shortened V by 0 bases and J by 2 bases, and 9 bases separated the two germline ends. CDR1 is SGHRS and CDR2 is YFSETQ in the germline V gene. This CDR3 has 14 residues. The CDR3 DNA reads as TGCGCCAGCAGCTTGGGGGACATGACCTACGAGCAGTACTTC. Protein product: CASSLGDMTYEQYF.

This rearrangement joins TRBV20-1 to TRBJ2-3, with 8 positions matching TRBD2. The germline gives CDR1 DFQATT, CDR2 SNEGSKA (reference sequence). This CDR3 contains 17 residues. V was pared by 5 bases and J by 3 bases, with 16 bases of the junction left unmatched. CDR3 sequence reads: CSASDPGAGGRTDTQYF. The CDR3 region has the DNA TGCAGTGCTTCGGACCCGGGGGCGGGAGGTAGGACAGATACGCAGTATTTT.

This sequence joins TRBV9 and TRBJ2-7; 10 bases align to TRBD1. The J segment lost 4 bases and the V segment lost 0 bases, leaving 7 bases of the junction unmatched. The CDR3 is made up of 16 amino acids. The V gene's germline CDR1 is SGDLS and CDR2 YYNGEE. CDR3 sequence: CASSVGRADRGYEQYF. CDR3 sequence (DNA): TGTGCCAGCAGCGTAGGCCGGGCGGACAGGGGGTACGAGCAGTACTTC.

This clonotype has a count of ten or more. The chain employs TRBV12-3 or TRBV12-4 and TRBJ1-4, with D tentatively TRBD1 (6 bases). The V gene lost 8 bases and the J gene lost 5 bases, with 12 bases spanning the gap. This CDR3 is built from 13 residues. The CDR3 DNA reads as TGTGCCAGCTCAGGACAGATAAATGAAAAACTGTTTTTT. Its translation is CASSGQINEKLFF.

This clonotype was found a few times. The chain's CDR3 is CASTGDRTSYNEQFF. The CDR3 DNA is TGTGCCAGCACCGGGGACAGGACCTCCTACAATGAGCAGTTCTTC. The rearrangement uses TRBV12-3 or TRBV12-4 and TRBJ2-1; 8 nucleotides align to TRBD1. Trimming removed 7 bases from V and 0 bases from J; junction bases left unmatched: 5. The CDR3 is 15 amino acids.

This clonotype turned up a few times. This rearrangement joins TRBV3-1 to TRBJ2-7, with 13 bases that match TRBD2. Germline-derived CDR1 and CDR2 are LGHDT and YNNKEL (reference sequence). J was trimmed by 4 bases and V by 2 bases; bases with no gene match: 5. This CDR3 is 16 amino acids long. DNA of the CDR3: TGTGCCAGCAGCCAACCAACTAGCGGGAGGGCTTACGAGCAGTACTTC. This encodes CASSQPTSGRAYEQYF.